These 6 T cell receptor beta chains were all obtained from the same sample, sequenced in a study of Graves' ophthalmopathy and Graves' hyperthyroidism. RNA served as the template for amplifying TCR beta CDR3 regions. First-round RT-PCR employed HTBI primers, with a second-round multiplex PCR after it. Each CDR3 protein is one row after TCRdb ran MiXCR on the multiplex PCR reads. The sample contains 650,000 to 900,000 distinct CDR3 sequences, roughly two fifths of which appear only once. The specimen sequenced was peripheral blood. All receptors come from an adult man with Graves' ophthalmopathy.

The chain links TRBV25-1 to TRBJ1-1; D is unclear. Germline CDR1 and CDR2: MGHDK and SYGVNS. This CDR3 spans 12 amino acids. With 1 base removed from V and 10 bases from J, the gap between germline ends came to 10 bases. In nucleotides, the CDR3 is TGTGCCAGCAGTGAATGGGGAGCTGGAGCTTTCTTT. Protein sequence: CASSEWGAGAFF.

This chain joins TRBV20-1 and TRBJ1-1; 8 bases fit TRBD1. The CDR3 has 15 amino acids. The germline V gene has CDR1 DFQATT and CDR2 SNEGSKA (reference sequence). J gave up 0 bases and V 4 bases, and 7 bases lay outside the gene matches. The CDR3 DNA sequence: TGCAGTGCTACGCCGGGACAGGAATTGAACACTGAAGCTTTCTTT. This translates into CSATPGQELNTEAFF.

The chain joins TRBV7-9 to TRBJ2-7; TRBD1 is a possible D gene (6 bases). The CDR3 extends over 14 amino acids. Germline values: CDR1 SEHNR, CDR2 FQNEAQ (reference sequence). Trimming shortened V by 7 bases and J by 6 bases, and 19 bases separated the two germline ends. DNA of the CDR3: TGTGCCAGCACCACTGGACAGTCCTGGGGCGAGCAGTACTTC. This sequence encodes CASTTGQSWGEQYF. The whole variable domain, filled in from reference TRBV7-9 and TRBJ2-7, reads DTGVSQNPRHKITKRGQNVTFRCDPISEHNRLYWYRQTLGQGPEFLTYFQNEAQLEKSRLLSDRFSAERPKGSFSTLEIQRTEQGDSAMYLCASTTGQSWGEQYFGPGTRLTVT.

This chain connects TRBV15 to TRBJ2-5; TRBD1 or TRBD2 may be the D gene (5 bases each). This CDR3 contains 17 residues. Germline V lookup: CDR1 LNHNV, CDR2 YYDKDF (reference sequence). Trimming removed 1 base from V and 3 bases from J, with 18 bases in between. This CDR3 reads CATSRGAGRERKETQYF. In nucleotides, the CDR3 is TGTGCCACCAGCAGAGGGGCGGGCAGGGAAAGAAAAGAGACCCAGTACTTC.

The chain is built from TRBV7-3 and TRBJ2-7, with a tentative D call TRBD2 (6 bases). The CDR3 loop spans 16 amino acids. From germline, CDR1 is SGHTA and CDR2 FQGTGA. Trimming stripped 6 bases from V and 0 bases from J, with 18 bases between. CDR3 amino acids: CASSPATLRGSYEQYF. CDR3 in DNA: TGTGCCAGCAGTCCCGCAACGTTGCGGGGCTCCTACGAGCAGTACTTC.

V is TRBV4-1 and J is TRBJ1-2, with 8 bases identical to TRBD1. Germline CDR1 is MGHRA and CDR2 is YSYEKL. J gave up 8 bases and V 4 bases, and 6 bases lay outside the gene matches. CDR3 length equals 13 residues. This CDR3 reads CASSRVTGEGYTF. Here the CDR3 DNA reads TGCGCCAGCAGCCGCGTGACAGGGGAAGGCTACACCTTC.